What follows are 4 T cell receptor beta chains derived from one specimen sequenced in a study of control samples from healthy donors and cancer patients. Sequencing was performed with immunoSEQ multiplex PCR; in TCRdb, only in-frame clones are kept and a portion is missing. The table records about 51,000 clones, 88% of them present only once. The sample comprised PBMCs. The receptors here all came from a man aged 50-59 years with head and neck cancer.

The V gene is TRBV10-3, the J gene TRBJ1-1, with unresolved D. V lost 8 bases and J 1 base, leaving 5 bases between the germline ends. Germline CDR1 and CDR2: ENHRY and SYGVKD. This CDR3 is built from 11 residues. For the CDR3, the DNA is TGTGCCATCCGAACGAACACTGAAGCTTTCTTT. Translated: CAIRTNTEAFF.

The rearrangement links TRBV6-2 or TRBV6-3 to TRBJ2-7; TRBD1 matches 8 bases. The CDR3 extends over 15 amino acids. Germline trimming cut 2 bases from V and 2 bases from J; bases unmatched to any gene: 5. Germline values: CDR1 MNHEY, CDR2 SVGEGT. The CDR3 nucleotides are TGTGCCAGCAGTTACGGGACAGGAAATCCCTACGAGCAGTACTTC. The encoded protein is CASSYGTGNPYEQYF.

V and J are TRBV7-9 and TRBJ2-6; D unresolved. CDR1 SEHNR and CDR2 FQNEAQ come from the germline V gene (reference sequence). The CDR3 has 15 amino acids. Trimming took 5 bases from V and 0 from J, leaving 8 bases between them. The CDR3 reads CASSPRYSGANVLTF. In DNA, the CDR3 is TGTGCCAGCAGCCCCCGTTACTCTGGGGCCAACGTCCTGACTTTC.

This clone has just one count. This sequence joins TRBV5-1 and TRBJ1-2; no clear D gene. Germline CDR1 is SGHRS and CDR2 is YFSETQ. Trimming stripped 0 bases from V and 3 bases from J, with 15 bases between. This CDR3 contains 16 residues. The CDR3 region has the DNA TGCGCCAGCAGCTTGGGCCTGGTACAGACGGACTATGGCTACACCTTC. Protein sequence: CASSLGLVQTDYGYTF.